The text below deals with one T cell receptor beta chain. Its antigen remains unidentified. A junction end diverges from the germline sequence, so it may reflect a read error. Using its own MiXCR run on the reads, TCRdb lists one record per CDR3 protein. The sample contains 900,000 to 950,000 distinct CDR3 sequences, approximately 31% of which appear only once. This entry comes from a study of T cell repertoires in cytomegalovirus infection. Study-level points and caveats: Individuals carrying CMV plus the relevant HLA were identified by cumulative frequency of public TCR beta families.

The TCR comes from a human donor in good health (CMV status not recorded). Some clones in this sample may be carry-over from other donors' samples. This material consisted of cultured CD8+ T cells from PBMCs, taken from culture after CMV antigen stimulation.

CDR3 nucleotides: TGTGTCACCTACGGGACAGGCTATGGCTACACCTTC. Translated, it gives CVTYGTGYGYTF. The rearrangement joins TRBV15 to TRBJ1-2; 8 positions agree with TRBD1. The CDR3 contains 12 residues. The V gene's germline CDR1 is LNHNV and CDR2 YYDKDF (reference sequence).